The 27 T cell receptor beta chains reported below all come from one sample, sequenced in a study of T cell responses to AZD1222 COVID-19 vaccine. Assay used: immunoSEQ multiplex PCR; TCRdb lists only in-frame clones, some missing. This repertoire shows more than 85,000 clones, about 80% found once; its top ten account for approximately 5%. The sample consisted of peripheral blood, taken on day 0 of AZD1222 vaccination. These receptors originate from an adult in good health.

The rearrangement uses TRBV9 and TRBJ1-2, with D tentatively TRBD1 (5 bases). V shed 4 bases and J shed 2 bases, with 12 bases lying between them. The CDR3 totals 14 residues. Germline CDR1 reads SGDLS; CDR2 reads YYNGEE. The CDR3 DNA reads TGTGCCAGCAGCCGAACGGGGCAGAACTATGGCTACACCTTC. Amino acids: CASSRTGQNYGYTF.

The V gene is TRBV9, the J gene TRBJ2-3; 9 nucleotides line up with TRBD2. CDR1 and CDR2 (germline): SGDLS, YYNGEE. The CDR3 is 13 residues long. The J segment lost 6 bases and the V segment lost 6 bases, leaving 5 bases of the junction unmatched. In DNA, the CDR3 is TGTGCCAGCAATAGCGGGGGAGACGATACGCAGTATTTT. Its protein product is CASNSGGDDTQYF.

This chain joins TRBV20-1 and TRBJ1-1; 7 positions agree with TRBD1. CDR1 is DFQATT and CDR2 is SNEGSKA in the germline V gene (reference sequence). The CDR3 runs 15 residues. V dropped 3 bases and J dropped 0; count of bases not matched to a gene: 7. The CDR3 protein is CSASRTGGMNTEAFF. The CDR3 DNA reads as TGCAGTGCTAGTAGGACAGGTGGTATGAACACTGAAGCTTTCTTT.

This rearrangement joins TRBV7-9 to TRBJ2-7; TRBD1 agrees at 9 bases. Germline V gene lookup returns CDR1 SEHNR and CDR2 FQNEAQ (reference sequence). V was clipped by 5 bases and J by 3 bases; unmatched bases: 11. This CDR3 spans 16 amino acids. CDR3 residues: CASSTSAGTGNYEQYF. The CDR3 DNA sequence: TGTGCCAGCAGCACCAGTGCGGGGACAGGGAACTACGAGCAGTACTTC.

The chain recombines TRBV4-3 with TRBJ1-1; perhaps TRBD1 as D (6 bases). Trimming removed 4 bases from V and 7 bases from J, with 13 bases in between. CDR3 size: 13 residues. Germline CDR1 is LGHNA and CDR2 is YSLEER. The CDR3 bases are TGCGCCAGCAGCCTCCTGGGGGCGTTTGAAGCTTTCTTT. Translated: CASSLLGAFEAFF.

This chain joins TRBV5-4 and TRBJ1-1, with TRBD1 as a possible D gene (5 bases). V was trimmed by 5 bases and J by 4 bases, leaving 18 bases between them. The CDR3 totals 15 residues. Germline CDR1 is SGHNT and CDR2 is YYREEE (reference sequence). The CDR3: CASRTRGTTFTEAFF. In nucleotides, the CDR3 is TGTGCCAGCAGGACCCGGGGGACGACATTCACTGAAGCTTTCTTT.

The chain uses TRBV5-6 and TRBJ2-3; 11 positions agree with TRBD2. Germline V gives CDR1 SGHDT, CDR2 YYEEEE. The CDR3 totals 18 residues. J lost 2 bases, V lost 2 bases, and 10 bases had no gene match. The CDR3 is CASSFKILAGGLTDTQYF. The CDR3 nucleotides are TGTGCCAGCAGCTTCAAAATCCTAGCGGGGGGCCTCACAGATACGCAGTATTTT.

The gene calls are TRBV7-2 and TRBJ2-5, with 15 bases lining up with TRBD2. CDR1 and CDR2 from the germline V gene are SGHTA and FQGNSA. V gave up 0 bases and J gave up 5 bases; unmatched junction bases: 13. The CDR3 covers 20 residues. Here the CDR3 reads CASSLAASVGLAGGLETQYF. DNA for the CDR3: TGTGCCAGCAGCTTAGCGGCCTCCGTCGGACTAGCGGGGGGGCTTGAGACCCAGTACTTC. The whole variable domain, filled in from reference TRBV7-2 and TRBJ2-5, reads GAGVSQSPSNKVTEKGKDVELRCDPISGHTALYWYRQSLGQGLEFLIYFQGNSAPDKSGLPSDRFSAERTGGSVSTLTIQRTQQEDSAVYLCASSLAASVGLAGGLETQYFGPGTRLLVL.

The chain carries TRBV7-2 and TRBJ2-3; TRBD2 agrees at 15 bases. The V segment lost 5 bases and the J segment 4 bases; nucleotides outside the gene matches: 7. CDR1 SGHTA and CDR2 FQGNSA come from the germline V gene. The CDR3 runs 17 residues. CDR3 residues: CASSPARTSGGADTQYF. Written as DNA, the CDR3 is TGTGCCAGCAGCCCTGCACGGACTAGCGGGGGGGCAGATACGCAGTATTTT.

The rearrangement uses TRBV19 and TRBJ1-2; 7 nucleotides match TRBD1. The trim removed 5 bases at V and 2 bases at J, leaving 11 bases unmatched. The CDR3 loop spans 16 amino acids. Germline V CDR1 and CDR2: LNHDA, SQIVND (reference sequence). Here the CDR3 reads CASSSSRQGGNYGYTF. CDR3 nucleotides: TGTGCCAGTAGTTCCAGCCGGCAGGGGGGAAACTATGGCTACACCTTC. Supplemented by reference TRBV19 and TRBJ1-2, the full variable domain reads DGGITQSPKYLFRKEGQNVTLSCEQNLNHDAMYWYRQDPGQGLRLIYYSQIVNDFQKGDIAEGYSVSREKKESFPLTVTSAQKNPTAFYLCASSSSRQGGNYGYTFGSGTRLTVV.

The chain employs TRBV2 and TRBJ2-7; D is possibly TRBD2 (6 bases). The CDR3 is made up of 13 amino acids. Germline lookup yields CDR1 SNHLY and CDR2 FYNNEI. Trimming removed 6 bases from V and 5 bases from J, with 14 bases in between. CDR3 sequence: CASRGSGVDEQYF. CDR3 nucleotide sequence: TGTGCCAGCAGGGGTAGCGGCGTGGACGAGCAGTACTTC.

V is TRBV7-2 and J is TRBJ2-5, with D possibly being TRBD1 (6 bases). CDR3 length equals 14 residues. V gave up 3 bases and J gave up 5 bases, with 13 bases separating them. Germline V gene data show CDR1 as SGHTA and CDR2 as FQGNSA. CDR3 residues: CASSFHRARETQYF. Here the CDR3 DNA reads TGTGCCAGCAGCTTCCACAGGGCTCGGGAGACCCAGTACTTC.

The V call is TRBV19, the J call TRBJ2-3; 9 bases align to TRBD2. J lost 4 bases, V lost 4 bases, and 0 bases had no gene match. The germline V gene has CDR1 LNHDA and CDR2 SQIVND (reference sequence). The length of the CDR3 is 13 residues. This CDR3 reads CASSSGGADTQYF. In DNA, the CDR3 is TGTGCCAGTAGTAGCGGGGGGGCAGATACGCAGTATTTT.

The CDR3 nucleotides are TGCGCCAGCAGCCCCCCGGACAGGGGCTATGGCTACACCTTC. Translated, it gives CASSPPDRGYGYTF. The chain couples TRBV5-1 to TRBJ1-2; TRBD1 agrees at 9 bases. Trimming took 4 bases from V and 4 from J; bases not matched to a gene: 5. Germline lookup yields CDR1 SGHRS and CDR2 YFSETQ. The CDR3 totals 14 residues.

The chain combines TRBV7-9 with TRBJ1-5; a weak D match, TRBD1 (5 bases). Germline V lookup: CDR1 SEHNR, CDR2 FQNEAQ (reference sequence). The CDR3 length is 15 residues. The ends were cut back, 1 base at V and 3 bases at J, with 10 bases in the middle. CDR3 bases: TGTGCCAGCAGCTTAGGAGACAGAAACAATCAGCCCCAGCATTTT. Translated, it gives CASSLGDRNNQPQHF.

J is TRBJ1-1 and V is TRBV30, with 7 bases that match TRBD1. The V and J ends lost 3 bases and 3 bases, in that order; junction bases with no gene match: 4. Germline assignment: CDR1 GTSNPN and CDR2 SVGIG (reference sequence). This CDR3 is built from 13 residues. CDR3 amino acids: CAWSVDRDTEAFF. CDR3 in DNA: TGTGCCTGGAGCGTAGACAGGGACACTGAAGCTTTCTTT.

This chain uses TRBV14 with TRBJ2-7, with a weak D call TRBD2 (5 bases). Deletions cut 3 bases from V and 0 bases from J, with 12 bases between. Germline values: CDR1 SGHDN, CDR2 FVKESK. The CDR3 sequence is 15 residues long. CDR3 protein: CASSHPTGSSYEQYF. CDR3 bases: TGTGCCAGCAGCCACCCAACGGGGAGCTCCTACGAGCAGTACTTC.

The chain couples TRBV21-1 to TRBJ2-7; the D call TRBD1 from the table was never checked on the DNA. TRBV21-1 is an annotated pseudogene. The CDR3 has 16 amino acids. CDR3: CASSKVLRTDTYEQYF. DNA of the CDR3: TGTGCCAGCAGCAAAGTCCTCCGGACGGACACCTACGAGCAGTACTTC.

This clone was observed a few times. This rearrangement joins TRBV5-6 to TRBJ1-2; 8 bases map to TRBD1. V lost 3 bases and J lost 4; bases outside the gene matches: 5. The CDR3 runs to 14 residues. Germline CDR1 SGHDT, CDR2 YYEEEE. The CDR3 DNA reads TGTGCCAGCAGCTGGACAGGGAGTGCCTATGGCTACACCTTC. Translated: CASSWTGSAYGYTF. The variable domain in full, with the rest retrieved from reference TRBV5-6 and TRBJ1-2, is DAGVTQSPTHLIKTRGQQVTLRCSPKSGHDTVSWYQQALGQGPQFIFQYYEEEERQRGNFPDRFSGHQFPNYSSELNVNALLLGDSALYLCASSWTGSAYGYTFGSGTRLTVV.

The chain employs TRBV9 and TRBJ1-2; 8 positions match TRBD1. The V gene end was trimmed by 3 bases and the J gene end by 4 bases; junction bases not matched to a gene: 8. The CDR3 covers 15 residues. CDR1 and CDR2 from the germline V gene are SGDLS and YYNGEE. The CDR3 nucleotides are TGTGCCAGCAGCGGTCAGGGGGCGCAGGTCTATGGCTACACCTTC. Its translation: CASSGQGAQVYGYTF.

The rearrangement joins TRBV10-3 to TRBJ2-5; the match to TRBD2 covers 8 bases. CDR3 length: 17 amino acids. Germline lookup yields CDR1 ENHRY and CDR2 SYGVKD. After removal of 3 bases from V and 3 bases from J, the junction contained 12 bases not matched to a gene. The CDR3 is CAISDPVRGGIEETQYF. CDR3 sequence (DNA): TGTGCCATCAGTGACCCCGTTCGGGGGGGGATAGAAGAGACCCAGTACTTC.

The chain is built from TRBV7-9 and TRBJ1-3, with unresolved D. V lost 6 bases, J lost 8 bases, and 17 bases lay in between. The CDR3 covers 14 residues. Germline V gives CDR1 SEHNR, CDR2 FQNEAQ (reference sequence). For the CDR3, the DNA is TGTGCCAGCAGGCCCGCCAAACCCCCATACACCATATATTTT. Protein: CASRPAKPPYTIYF.

The CDR3 is CASSTGPPTDTQYF. The CDR3 DNA follows: TGCGCCAGCAGCACGGGACCACCCACAGATACGCAGTATTTT. The chain uses TRBV5-1 and TRBJ2-3; D may correspond to TRBD1 or TRBD2 (5 bases each). The germline gives CDR1 SGHRS, CDR2 YFSETQ. The CDR3 spans 14 residues. V lost 4 bases to trimming and J lost 2 bases, with 11 bases between them.

V and J are TRBV5-4 and TRBJ1-1; tentative D call: TRBD1 (5 bases). The germline V gene has CDR1 SGHNT and CDR2 YYREEE (reference sequence). V was shortened by 0 bases and J by 1 base, with 7 bases between the two germline ends. This CDR3 region has 14 residues. CDR3 sequence reads: CASSLGQPNTEAFF. CDR3 bases: TGTGCCAGCAGCTTGGGACAGCCGAACACTGAAGCTTTCTTT.

This chain links TRBV6-5 with TRBJ2-7; no clear D. The CDR3 spans 11 residues. In germline, CDR1 is MNHEY, CDR2 SVGAGI. V was pared by 8 bases and J by 1 base, with 6 bases between. The CDR3 DNA follows: TGTGCCAGCCAAGGGTCCTACGAGCAGTACTTC. Translated: CASQGSYEQYF.

The chain combines TRBV25-1 with TRBJ2-2; D might be TRBD1 (5 bases). Trimming cost V 8 bases and J 4 bases, with 17 bases left between them. CDR3 size: 15 residues. Per germline, CDR1 MGHDK and CDR2 SYGVNS. Here the CDR3 DNA reads TGTGCCAGCCTCGCAGGGCCCTTGGGCACCGGGGAGCTGTTTTTT. This encodes CASLAGPLGTGELFF.

This chain connects TRBV6-6 to TRBJ2-5, with D perhaps matching TRBD2 (5 bases). Germline CDR1 MNHNY, CDR2 SVGAGI (reference sequence). CDR3 length equals 14 residues. The germline V and J ends were trimmed by 8 bases and 2 bases, with 15 bases remaining between them. CDR3 protein: CASFGAGLQETQYF. In DNA form, the CDR3 reads TGTGCCAGCTTCGGCGCAGGACTTCAAGAGACCCAGTACTTC.